Listed below are T cell receptor beta chains from one sample, sequenced in a study of vaccination effects on CD4 cells after COVID-19. The data were produced by immunoSEQ multiplex PCR, yet TCRdb's version contains in-frame clones alone and is incomplete. The table has around 26,000 clones, 73% seen once. No antigens are known for them. The specimen was CD4+ T cells from PBMCs cultured without peptide, collected before COVID-19 vaccination. These receptor sequences come from a human donor who received a COVID-19 vaccine. Both conserved end residues are part of each CDR3. A D gene is named only where the DNA matches it firmly. Not every row has a clone size; where given, it reads once, few, many or a size class.

>TRBV6-5|medium-sized|TRBJ1-2|-
CASSYVVGQGYTF
TGTGCCAGCAGTTACGTAGTAGGGCAAGGCTACACCTTC
>TRBV4-2|few|TRBJ2-3|-
CASSQGEFTDTQYF
TGTGCCAGCAGCCAGGGAGAGTTTACTGATACGCAGTATTTT
>TRBV12-3/TRBV12-4|once|TRBJ1-1|-
CASSSPPGVSAFF
TGTGCCAGCAGCTCCCCACCGGGAGTCAGTGCTTTCTTT
>TRBV4-2|-|TRBJ1-4|TRBD1
CASSQERTGGGEKLFF
TGTGCCAGCAGCCAAGAGAGGACAGGGGGAGGTGAAAAACTGTTTTTT
>TRBV7-2|-|TRBJ2-5|TRBD1
CASSLRPGTVAETQYF
TGTGCCAGCAGCTTACGTCCCGGGACAGTGGCGGAGACCCAGTACTTC
>TRBV24-1|-|TRBJ2-3|-
CATSDHRDGFSTDTQYF
TGTGCCACCAGTGATCACCGGGACGGATTTAGCACAGATACGCAGTATTTT
>TRBV5-1|-|TRBJ1-5|-
CASSPRTGEPQHF
TGCGCCAGCAGCCCCCGGACCGGGGAGCCCCAGCATTTT
>TRBV7-9|-|TRBJ2-1|-
CASSLSGGSYNEQFF
TGTGCCAGCAGCTTATCCGGCGGATCCTACAATGAGCAGTTCTTC
>TRBV11-3|-|TRBJ2-5|TRBD2
CASSSTAGGSGTQYF
TGTGCCAGCAGCTCGACTGCGGGGGGGAGCGGGACCCAGTACTTC
>TRBV7-2|-|TRBJ1-1|-
CASSPQNTEAFF
TGTGCCAGCAGCCCTCAGAACACTGAAGCTTTCTTT
>TRBV6-6|-|TRBJ1-4|-
CASSYVAANEKLFF
TGTGCCAGCAGTTACGTGGCGGCGAATGAAAAACTGTTTTTT
>TRBV6-5|-|TRBJ1-1|TRBD1
CASSNPGTGVTEAFF
TGTGCCAGCAGTAATCCGGGGACAGGGGTCACTGAAGCTTTCTTT
>TRBV3-1/TRBV3-2|few|TRBJ1-2|TRBD1
CASTEPDRGDLRYGYTF
TGTGCCAGCACCGAACCGGACAGGGGAGACCTTAGATATGGCTACACCTTC
>TRBV11-2|once|TRBJ2-5|-
CASSPGQETQYF
TGTGCCAGCAGCCCAGGACAGGAGACCCAGTACTTC
>TRBV5-6|-|TRBJ1-5|-
CASSRIQGNQPQHF
TGTGCCAGCAGCCGGATACAGGGTAATCAGCCCCAGCATTTT
>TRBV24-1|once|TRBJ2-3|TRBD2
CATSRPGGGTDTQYF
TGTGCCACCAGCCGACCCGGGGGGGGAACAGATACGCAGTATTTT
>TRBV3-1/TRBV3-2|few|TRBJ2-1|-
CASSQDGQSLEQFF
TGTGCCAGCAGCCAAGATGGGCAAAGCCTCGAGCAGTTCTTC
>TRBV30|-|TRBJ1-6|-
CAWSVRQGTSSSPLHF
TGTGCCTGGAGTGTACGGCAGGGGACCTCTTCTTCACCCCTCCACTTT
>TRBV20-1|-|TRBJ1-1|TRBD1
CSASDPGGAGTEAFF
TGCAGTGCTAGTGACCCAGGGGGCGCCGGCACTGAAGCTTTCTTT
>TRBV7-2|-|TRBJ2-5|-
CASSLRIQETQYF
TGTGCCAGCAGCTTACGCATTCAAGAGACCCAGTACTTC
>TRBV10-3|-|TRBJ1-2|-
CAISESQTANYGYTF
TGTGCCATCAGTGAGTCCCAAACAGCTAACTATGGCTACACCTTC
>TRBV18|-|TRBJ1-1|-
CASSPGGTSSTNTEAFF
TGTGCCAGCTCACCCGGGGGAACATCCTCGACGAACACTGAAGCTTTCTTT
>TRBV5-2|-|TRBJ1-2|-
CASNPEREYERSIGYTF
TGTGCCAGCAATCCCGAACGAGAGTACGAAAGATCTATTGGCTACACCTTC
>TRBV5-1|-|TRBJ2-4|-
CASSLVETALGKNIQYF
TGCGCCAGCAGCTTGGTTGAAACAGCTCTGGGCAAAAACATTCAGTACTTC
>TRBV4-1|few|TRBJ1-2|-
CASSQVLGRENYGYTF
TGCGCCAGCAGCCAAGTCTTGGGACGAGAGAACTATGGCTACACCTTC
>TRBV27|few|TRBJ1-1|TRBD1
CASSSDLQGRRGAFF
TGTGCCAGCAGTTCAGACCTACAGGGGCGACGAGGAGCTTTCTTT
>TRBV5-1|-|TRBJ2-1|-
CASSLDLLAREQFF
TGCGCCAGCAGCCTTGACCTACTAGCTCGTGAGCAGTTCTTC
>TRBV2|-|TRBJ1-4|TRBD1
CASLPGQGLGNEKLFF
TGTGCCAGCCTTCCGGGACAGGGATTGGGGAATGAAAAACTGTTTTTT
>TRBV9|few|TRBJ2-7|-
CASSRGPSYEQYF
TGTGCCAGCAGCCGGGGACCCTCCTACGAGCAGTACTTC
>TRBV15|-|TRBJ2-5|-
CATKGIETQYF
TGTGCCACCAAGGGGATCGAGACCCAGTACTTC
>TRBV14|-|TRBJ1-3|-
CASSQVRTVKTPGNTIYF
TGTGCCAGCAGCCAAGTTCGGACAGTCAAGACCCCGGGAAACACCATATATTTT
>TRBV5-1|few|TRBJ2-7|-
CASSLEAASLSYEQYF
TGCGCCAGCAGCTTGGAGGCGGCGAGCCTCTCCTACGAGCAGTACTTC
>TRBV7-2|few|TRBJ2-3|-
CASSLERVAGTQYF
TGTGCCAGCAGCCTCGAACGGGTGGCGGGGACGCAGTATTTT
>TRBV5-1|-|TRBJ2-5|-
CASSLDRAQETQYF
TGCGCCAGCAGCTTGGACAGGGCACAAGAGACCCAGTACTTC
>TRBV5-1|few|TRBJ2-1|-
CASSLVGGRNNEQFF
TGCGCCAGCAGCTTGGTGGGGGGGCGGAACAATGAGCAGTTCTTC
>TRBV28|-|TRBJ1-6|TRBD1
CASSSAQGDNSPLHF
TGTGCCAGCAGCTCAGCACAGGGGGATAATTCACCCCTCCACTTT
>TRBV24-1|-|TRBJ2-6|-
CATSDPSGANVLTF
TGTGCCACCAGTGACCCCTCTGGGGCCAACGTCCTGACTTTC
>TRBV7-9|-|TRBJ1-4|-
CASSLGQAALNEKLFF
TGTGCCAGCAGCTTAGGTCAGGCAGCTCTTAATGAAAAACTGTTTTTT
>TRBV27|-|TRBJ2-7|-
CASSLSSGISYEQYF
TGTGCCAGCAGTTTATCTAGCGGAATATCCTACGAGCAGTACTTC
>TRBV7-9|-|TRBJ1-1|-
CASSFRQDEAFF
TGTGCCAGCAGCTTTCGACAGGATGAAGCTTTCTTT
>TRBV11-2|-|TRBJ2-3|-
CASSSGAADTQYF
TGTGCCAGCAGCTCAGGGGCCGCAGATACGCAGTATTTT
>TRBV6-5|-|TRBJ2-5|-
CASSYGGTETQYF
TGTGCCAGCAGTTACGGGGGCACGGAGACCCAGTACTTC
>TRBV4-1|-|TRBJ1-2|TRBD1
CASSPPGTAHGYTF
TGCGCCAGCAGCCCACCCGGGACAGCCCATGGCTACACCTTC
>TRBV25-1|-|TRBJ1-4|-
CASSVRGVDNEKLFF
TGTGCCAGCAGTGTGCGGGGAGTAGACAATGAAAAACTGTTTTTT
>TRBV5-1|-|TRBJ1-2|TRBD1
CASSSNRGQSTF
TGCGCCAGCAGTTCAAACAGGGGGCAGAGCACCTTC
>TRBV7-2|-|TRBJ1-1|TRBD1
CASSLWTGSEAFF
TGTGCCAGCAGCTTATGGACAGGGTCCGAAGCTTTCTTT